This T cell receptor (beta chain) appears in the sequencing data of a study of spatial heterogeneity in lung cancer. TCRdb re-called the 5' RACE reads with MiXCR, one entry per CDR3 protein. Here the sample spans roughly 75,000 distinct CDR3 sequences, roughly 13% being singletons. This clonotype was counted between two and nine times. The V gene's germline CDR1 is ENHRY and CDR2 SYGVKD. The CDR3 sequence is 16 residues long. The ends lost 3 bases at V and 8 bases at J; junction bases unmatched: 14. Time point indicated: sample taken at primary tumor resection. Sequencing covered unsorted whole RNA taken from tumor, nontumor lung or frozen PBMC.

The genes are TRBV10-3 and TRBJ1-1; 8 positions match TRBD1. This TCR was sampled from a male donor with early-stage non-small cell lung cancer. Specimen: PBMCs, collected at surgery. Here the CDR3 reads CAISDFTARGDREAFF. The DNA for the CDR3 is TGTGCCATCAGTGATTTCACGGCCCGGGGGGACAGGGAAGCTTTCTTT.